Sequencing of this T cell receptor (beta chain) was carried out in a study of cytomegalovirus exposure and HLA in healthy donors. With 2 bases removed from V and 0 bases from J, the gap between germline ends came to 17 bases. The CDR3 loop spans 18 amino acids. The germline gives CDR1 SGHVS, CDR2 FNYEAQ. Primers included in the PCR were 60 Vbeta and 13 Jbeta primers. Assay used: immunoSEQ multiplex PCR; TCRdb lists only in-frame clones, some missing. This table holds 100,000 to 150,000 clones. V gene TRBV7-6 combines with J gene TRBJ1-3; a weak D match, TRBD1 (5 bases). Sequencing used PBMCs. The sequence derives from a young man in good health and CMV-seronegative. CDR3 region: CASSLSPRQKLSGNTIYF. CDR3 DNA: TGTGCCAGCAGCTTATCCCCCCGACAGAAACTCTCTGGAAACACCATATATTTT.